This T cell receptor beta chain was captured by sequencing in a study of cytomegalovirus exposure and HLA in healthy donors. Findings of the study overall: The authors enumerated over 150 TCR beta chains as linked to cytomegalovirus. Common viral pathogens (according to a later analysis) appeared linked to several of the most significant clusters. Among the CMV-associated chains, three were confirmed in vitro as specific for CMV antigens. In a later analysis, a missense DCLRE1C variant was linked to TCR beta V- and J-gene trimming.

V dropped 0 bases and J dropped 2 bases, with 13 bases sitting between them. This CDR3 has 16 residues. Germline-derived CDR1 and CDR2 are MNHNY and SVGAGI (reference sequence). PCR primers comprised 60 Vbeta and 13 Jbeta primers. Sequencing used immunoSEQ multiplex PCR; TCRdb keeps in-frame clones, though not all of them. The sample has approximately 150,000 clones; 73% are singletons. This clone was seen more than once but under ten times. Its antigen is still unknown. This clonotype was obtained from a woman younger than 30 in good health and CMV-seropositive. The chain carries TRBV6-6 and TRBJ2-5; D might be TRBD2 (5 bases). Input material: PBMCs. CDR3 nucleotides: TGTGCCAGCAGTTACTCCCGGGATGCGAAACAAGAGACCCAGTACTTC. Translating it yields CASSYSRDAKQETQYF.